A selection of T cell receptor beta chains follows, all from one sample in a study of T cells in localized non-small cell lung cancer. The assay was immunoSEQ multiplex PCR, and TCRdb's table has in-frame clones only and misses some. This table has 25,000 to 35,000 clones, about four fifths appearing once. This material consisted of peripheral blood, taken before any cancer treatment. These TCRs come from a male donor at least 60 years old with stage III squamous cell lung carcinoma. CDR3s include the opening cysteine and the closing phenylalanine or tryptophan. The D gene is left open where the match is weak. Not every row has a clone size; where given, it reads once, few, many or a size class.

CDR3 length | clone size | J gene | D gene | V gene | CDR3 DNA | CDR3 protein
15 | . | TRBJ1-2 | . | TRBV27 | TGTGCCAGCAGTGCCTTCTATAGGGAGCGGAATGGCTACACCTTC | CASSAFYRERNGYTF
17 | . | TRBJ1-3 | . | TRBV11-2 | TGTGCCAGCAGCTTCCCGACCTCACCCTTCTCTGGAAACACCATATATTTT | CASSFPTSPFSGNTIYF
14 | . | TRBJ2-7 | TRBD2 | TRBV19 | TGTGCCAGTAGTATTGCGGGAGTGGACTACGAGCAGTACTTC | CASSIAGVDYEQYF
20 | . | TRBJ2-6 | . | TRBV4-3 | TGCGCCAGCAGCCAAGACGGGAGCCCGGGGGGCTGGGATGGGGCCAACGTCCTGACTTTC | CASSQDGSPGGWDGANVLTF
17 | . | TRBJ1-2 | . | TRBV4-1 | TGCGCCAGCAGCCAAGATAACAGCGAATCAAACCTTTATGGCTACACCTTC | CASSQDNSESNLYGYTF
14 | . | TRBJ2-3 | TRBD2 | TRBV19 | TGTGCCAGTAGTCGGCGGGAGGGCCGAAGTACGCAGTATTTT | CASSRREGRSTQYF
12 | . | TRBJ2-7 | . | TRBV18 | TGTGCCAGCTCACCGCCGGGTAGGGAACAGTACTTC | CASSPPGREQYF
15 | . | TRBJ1-5 | TRBD1 | TRBV28 | TGTGCCAGCAGTTTACAGGGGGCAGGCAATCAGCCCCAGCATTTT | CASSLQGAGNQPQHF
13 | . | TRBJ2-2 | TRBD1 | TRBV6-6 | TGTGCCAACCGGGACAGCGGCACCGGGGAGCTGTTTTTT | CANRDSGTGELFF
14 | . | TRBJ2-5 | . | TRBV5-4 | TGTGCCAGCAGCTTACAGGGAGTTGAAGAGACCCAGTACTTC | CASSLQGVEETQYF
11 | . | TRBJ1-1 | . | TRBV20-1 | TGCAGCGCGCCCGCGGCCACTGAAGCTTTCTTT | CSAPAATEAFF
15 | . | TRBJ1-1 | . | TRBV19 | TGTGCCAGTAGCCTGGACGGACAACTGTACACTGAAGCTTTCTTT | CASSLDGQLYTEAFF
12 | . | TRBJ2-4 | . | TRBV7-9 | TGTGCCAGCAGCTTAGGCGGAAACATTCAGTACTTC | CASSLGGNIQYF
13 | . | TRBJ2-4 | . | TRBV28 | TGTGCCAGCAGTTCCTACCCCGGAAACATTCAGTACTTC | CASSSYPGNIQYF
13 | . | TRBJ1-6 | TRBD1 | TRBV7-3 | TGTGCCAGCAGCTCAGGGGGCGGATCACCCCTCCACTTT | CASSSGGGSPLHF
15 | . | TRBJ2-1 | TRBD2 | TRBV4-1 | TGCGCCAGCTCCACTAGCGGGGGTATGTACAATGAGCAGTTCTTC | CASSTSGGMYNEQFF
16 | . | TRBJ1-1 | . | TRBV9 | TGTGCCAGCAGCGTAGCTGGCAGTTTCCTGAACACTGAAGCTTTCTTT | CASSVAGSFLNTEAFF
14 | . | TRBJ1-1 | TRBD1 | TRBV2 | TGTGCCAGCAGCGCACTGCCAGGGGGCACTGAAGCTTTCTTT | CASSALPGGTEAFF
14 | . | TRBJ2-3 | . | TRBV25-1 | TGTGCCAGCAGTGACGGCGGGATCACAGATACGCAGTATTTT | CASSDGGITDTQYF
13 | . | TRBJ2-5 | . | TRBV7-9 | TGTGCCAGCAGCTCAGGCCCACAAGAGACCCAGTACTTC | CASSSGPQETQYF
14 | . | TRBJ1-2 | . | TRBV5-1 | TGCGCCAGCAGCTTGAGTCAAACCGTATATGGCTACACCTTC | CASSLSQTVYGYTF
14 | . | TRBJ1-2 | TRBD1 | TRBV19 | TGTGCCAGTAGTATCGGACAGGGAGGCTATGGCTACACCTTC | CASSIGQGGYGYTF
16 | . | TRBJ2-3 | TRBD2 | TRBV5-8 | TGTGCCAGCAGCGTCGGGGTAGCGGGGACCGGAGATACGCAGTATTTT | CASSVGVAGTGDTQYF
14 | . | TRBJ2-5 | . | TRBV19 | TGTGCCAGTAGTGCCGGGCTAGGAGGCGAGACCCAGTACTTC | CASSAGLGGETQYF
13 | once | TRBJ2-7 | . | TRBV4-3 | TGCGCCAGCAGCCAAGAGGGCAGTTTACAGCAGTACTTC | CASSQEGSLQQYF
17 | . | TRBJ2-5 | TRBD2 | TRBV18 | TGTGCCAGCTCACTGGGACTAGCGGGGGGGCCGGGTGAGACCCAGTACTTC | CASSLGLAGGPGETQYF
15 | . | TRBJ1-5 | TRBD1 | TRBV6-1 | TGTGCCAGCAGTGCGACAGGGGGATTAAATCAGCCCCAGCATTTT | CASSATGGLNQPQHF
14 | . | TRBJ1-2 | . | TRBV23-1 | TGCGCCAGCAGTCCCGACCGGGACATCACTGGCTACACCTTC | CASSPDRDITGYTF
15 | . | TRBJ1-3 | TRBD1 | TRBV5-4 | TGTGCCAGCAGCTCGGGGACAGGCTCTGGAAACACCATATATTTT | CASSSGTGSGNTIYF